Each of the 26 T cell receptor beta chains below was sequenced from the same sample in a study of T-cell reconstitution after alpha-beta-depleted transplantation in children. TCRbeta library construction was performed incorporating unique molecular identifiers. MiXCR was run by TCRdb on the PCR reads, yielding one entry per CDR3 protein. Here the sample spans around 960,000 distinct CDR3 sequences, around 30% being singletons. The source was PBMCs, mostly from graft donor cells, collected 360 days after TCRalphabeta/CD19-depleted stem cell transplant. The receptors were sampled from a boy younger than two who had a stem cell transplant for SCID, so the T cells may come from the graft donor.

This clonotype was seen repeatedly, ten times or more. The chain carries TRBV7-2 and TRBJ2-3, with 9 bases matching TRBD2. With 4 bases clipped from V and 7 bases from J, the junction kept 9 bases outside the gene matches. The CDR3 totals 15 residues. The germline gives CDR1 SGHTA, CDR2 FQGNSA. This CDR3 reads CASSSERGVTNTQYF. In DNA, the CDR3 is TGTGCCAGCAGCTCCGAGCGGGGGGTGACGAATACGCAGTATTTT.

V is TRBV3-1 and J is TRBJ2-1, with 7 bases lining up with TRBD2. The germline gives CDR1 LGHDT, CDR2 YNNKEL (reference sequence). V shed 2 bases, J shed 8 bases, and the junction held 6 bases outside the gene matches. CDR3 length: 14 amino acids. DNA for the CDR3: TGTGCCAGCAGCCAACGGGGGGTTGAGGATGAGCAGTTCTTC. Its translation is CASSQRGVEDEQFF.

V usage is TRBV6-1 and J usage is TRBJ2-1, with TRBD2 identical over 10 bases. V lost 6 bases and J lost 6; bases outside the gene matches: 8. The CDR3 spans 15 residues. Germline-derived CDR1 and CDR2 are MNHNS and SASEGT. The CDR3 sequence: CASRPTSGAGNEQFF. As DNA, the CDR3 is TGTGCCAGCAGGCCCACTAGCGGGGCGGGCAATGAGCAGTTCTTC.

This chain uses TRBV6-2 or TRBV6-3 with TRBJ2-7; 9 bases agree with TRBD1. The CDR3 sequence is 14 residues long. Germline lookup yields CDR1 MNHEY and CDR2 SVGEGT. V lost 5 bases to trimming and J lost 5 bases; unmatched junction nucleotides: 7. The CDR3 coding sequence is TGTGCCAGCAGTCGGCCGGACAGGGGCGACGAGCAGTACTTC. Encoded protein: CASSRPDRGDEQYF.

The V call is TRBV5-6, the J call TRBJ2-3; D not resolved. The germline gives CDR1 SGHDT, CDR2 YYEEEE. The V end lost 4 bases, the J end lost 4 bases, and 7 bases lay between the germline ends. The CDR3 runs 12 residues. In nucleotides, the CDR3 is TGTGCCAGCAGCGGACCGTCAGATACGCAGTATTTT. Its translation: CASSGPSDTQYF.

This clonotype has more than one count but fewer than ten. The CDR3 here is CASSLLGGQGSDGYTF. In DNA, the CDR3 is TGTGCCAGCAGTTTATTAGGGGGACAGGGGTCGGATGGCTACACCTTC. The chain employs TRBV28 and TRBJ1-2; 10 bases fit TRBD1. The CDR3 is made up of 16 amino acids. The germline V gene has CDR1 MDHEN and CDR2 SYDVKM. Germline trimming cut 1 base from V and 6 bases from J; bases unmatched to any gene: 8.

This clonotype showed up just a few times. CDR3 DNA sequence: TGCGCCAGCAGCCTACTCTGGAGCACAGATACGCAGTATTTT. This gives the protein CASSLLWSTDTQYF. This rearrangement joins TRBV5-1 to TRBJ2-3; D unresolved. The CDR3 runs to 14 residues. V lost 4 bases and J 0 bases, leaving 9 bases between the germline ends. CDR1 is SGHRS, CDR2 YFSETQ, per germline.

The chain uses TRBV12-3 or TRBV12-4 and TRBJ2-7; TRBD1 agrees at 11 bases. V dropped 6 bases and J dropped 4; count of bases not matched to a gene: 8. The CDR3 sequence is 15 residues long. The CDR3 DNA sequence: TGTGCCAGCAGCGCCCCACGGGACAGGGGGTACGAGCAGTACTTC. This translates into CASSAPRDRGYEQYF.

This clonotype was observed a few times. The rearrangement links TRBV11-2 to TRBJ2-3; 8 bases align to TRBD1. Germline trimming cut 2 bases from V and 1 base from J; bases unmatched to any gene: 8. The germline CDR1 and CDR2 sequences are SGHAT and FQNNGV. The CDR3 is made up of 17 amino acids. The CDR3 sequence: CASSLRRQGKGTDTQYF. For the CDR3, the DNA is TGTGCCAGCAGCTTAAGGCGACAGGGGAAAGGCACAGATACGCAGTATTTT.

This clonotype was detected many times. The rearrangement links TRBV12-3 or TRBV12-4 to TRBJ2-3; a possible D gene is TRBD2 (5 bases). V gave up 6 bases and J gave up 3 bases, with 10 bases separating them. This CDR3 is 13 amino acids long. CDR3 bases: TGTGCCAGCAGCTCCGGGGTTACAGATACGCAGTATTTT. Its translation is CASSSGVTDTQYF.

This clonotype was seen more than once but under ten times. The chain recombines TRBV11-2 with TRBJ1-1; D is undetermined. The CDR3 sequence is 14 residues long. Germline-derived CDR1 and CDR2 are SGHAT and FQNNGV. The germline V and J ends were trimmed by 0 bases and 10 bases, with 15 bases remaining between them. CDR3 bases: TGTGCCAGCAGCTTAGATCGTGGAGGTTCTACAGCTTTCTTT. Protein sequence: CASSLDRGGSTAFF.

This chain links TRBV7-8 with TRBJ2-5; D not resolved. Germline V gene lookup returns CDR1 SGHVS and CDR2 FQNEAQ. V dropped 6 bases and J dropped 7 bases, with 18 bases sitting between them. The CDR3 loop spans 14 amino acids. The CDR3 is CASRFQDVHGTQYF. In DNA form, the CDR3 reads TGTGCCAGCAGATTCCAGGACGTCCACGGGACCCAGTACTTC.

This chain joins TRBV7-8 and TRBJ2-2; no clear D. Germline values: CDR1 SGHVS, CDR2 FQNEAQ. CDR3 length: 17 amino acids. Trimming removed 3 bases from V and 4 bases from J, with 18 bases in between. The CDR3 loop is CASSLLGGAPGTGELFF. As DNA, the CDR3 is TGTGCCAGCAGCTTGCTGGGCGGCGCACCGGGCACCGGGGAGCTGTTTTTT.

V and J are TRBV24-1 and TRBJ1-6; D might be TRBD1 (5 bases). CDR3 length: 18 amino acids. Trimming stripped 0 bases from V and 0 bases from J, with 11 bases between. The germline V gene has CDR1 KGHDR and CDR2 SFDVKD. CDR3 bases: TGTGCCACCAGTGATTTGAGGGGATATCGCTCCTATAATTCACCCCTCCACTTT. This gives the protein CATSDLRGYRSYNSPLHF.

This clonotype was seen a few times. The J gene is TRBJ2-7, the V gene TRBV7-9, with TRBD1 as a possible D gene (6 bases). Trimming left V 4 bases short and J 4 bases short, with 17 bases between. CDR3 length: 15 residues. CDR1 is SEHNR, CDR2 FQNEAQ, per germline (reference sequence). This CDR3 reads CASSSPDRLTYEQYF. CDR3 sequence (DNA): TGTGCCAGCAGCTCACCCGACAGGTTGACTTACGAGCAGTACTTC.

The table lists this clonotype with a few counts. The DNA for the CDR3 is TGTGCCAGCAGTTACTCCTCGGGACTAAACACCGGGGAGCTGTTTTTT. Amino acids: CASSYSSGLNTGELFF. This chain joins TRBV6-5 and TRBJ2-2; TRBD2 matches at 7 bases. The CDR3 sequence is 16 residues long. V trimming: 0 bases; J trimming: 2 bases; junction bases outside the gene matches: 3. Looked up from germline, CDR1 is MNHEY and CDR2 is SVGAGI.

This clonotype was recorded many times. One end of the junction varies from germline; a read error may be responsible. V and J are TRBV5-1 and TRBJ2-7; D assignment may be TRBD1 or TRBD2 (5 bases each). Germline lookup yields CDR1 SGHRS and CDR2 YFSETQ. This CDR3 has 14 amino acids. The CDR3 spells CASSLGAGSYEQYF. The CDR3 DNA follows: TGTGCCAGCAGCTTAGGGGCAGGGAGCTACGAGCAGTACTTC.

The chain joins TRBV5-1 to TRBJ2-5, with 9 bases matching TRBD2. Unmatched junction bases numbered 16, after V lost 0 bases and J lost 7 bases. CDR1 is SGHRS, CDR2 YFSETQ, per germline. This CDR3 spans 18 amino acids. The CDR3 sequence: CASSLAFGVAGVQWTQYF. Here the CDR3 DNA reads TGCGCCAGCAGCTTGGCCTTTGGGGTAGCGGGGGTACAATGGACCCAGTACTTC.

The chain links TRBV29-1 to TRBJ2-7; a possible D gene is TRBD2 (5 bases). V was pared by 6 bases and J by 7 bases, with 13 bases between. The CDR3 has 11 residues. Germline V gives CDR1 SQVTM, CDR2 ANQGSEA. The CDR3 nucleotides read TGCAGCGTGGTTACCGGGATTGAGCAGTACTTC. Its translation is CSVVTGIEQYF.

In its sample, this clonotype was seen a few times. This CDR3 is CASSPRDRGYQETQYF. The DNA of the CDR3 is TGTGCCAGCTCACCTAGGGACAGGGGGTACCAAGAGACCCAGTACTTC. This sequence joins TRBV18 and TRBJ2-5; 11 nucleotides line up with TRBD1. There are 16 residues in the CDR3. Germline loops: CDR1 KGHSH, CDR2 LQKENI. The V segment lost 3 bases and the J segment 0 bases; nucleotides outside the gene matches: 3.

This clonotype was observed many times. The chain joins TRBV5-5 to TRBJ2-3; 8 bases are a match to TRBD2. V dropped 5 bases and J dropped 1; count of bases not matched to a gene: 6. The CDR3 extends over 15 amino acids. Germline V gene sequence: CDR1 SGHKS, CDR2 YYEKEE (reference sequence). CDR3 sequence (DNA): TGTGCCAGCAGTTTCGGGGGGGTCCGCACAGATACGCAGTATTTT. Translating it yields CASSFGGVRTDTQYF.

The chain combines TRBV28 with TRBJ2-3; the match to TRBD1 covers 9 bases. Losses at the gene ends were 2 bases for V and 4 bases for J; bases not matched to a gene: 7. Germline V gene data show CDR1 as MDHEN and CDR2 as SYDVKM. This CDR3 has 16 residues. CDR3 in DNA: TGTGCCAGCAGTTTAGACCCACAGGGGGCCTCAGATACGCAGTATTTT. Amino acid sequence: CASSLDPQGASDTQYF.

This chain uses TRBV27 with TRBJ2-5; 7 bases map to TRBD2. The CDR3 totals 17 residues. Germline V CDR1 and CDR2: MNHEY, SMNVEV (reference sequence). V was clipped by 4 bases and J by 8 bases; unmatched bases: 19. The CDR3 DNA reads TGTGCCAGCAGTTCCTTCCCACCTAAGGGGAGGGAGGTAACCCAGTACTTC. Its protein is CASSSFPPKGREVTQYF.

The genes are TRBV2 and TRBJ1-2; the D gene is possibly TRBD1 (5 bases). The ends were cut back, 4 bases at V and 6 bases at J, with 15 bases in the middle. CDR3 length equals 14 residues. The germline V gene encodes CDR1 SNHLY and CDR2 FYNNEI. This chain's CDR3 is CASSASGGYNGYTF. CDR3 nucleotides: TGTGCCAGCAGTGCATCGGGGGGGTACAATGGCTACACCTTC.

There are a few counts of this clonotype. The V and J genes are TRBV5-1 and TRBJ2-1; D ambiguous. Trimming cost V 4 bases and J 5 bases, with 22 bases left between them. The CDR3 totals 17 residues. Germline CDR1 is SGHRS and CDR2 is YFSETQ. This CDR3 is CASSPPLGPSPHNEQFF. CDR3 DNA: TGCGCCAGCAGCCCACCCCTGGGCCCTTCCCCCCACAATGAGCAGTTCTTC.

In DNA form, the CDR3 reads TGTGCCAGCAGTCTCTGGGGCAGGGTCACCGGGGAGCTGTTTTTT. Its protein is CASSLWGRVTGELFF. V and J are TRBV12-3 or TRBV12-4 and TRBJ2-2; D perhaps matches TRBD1 (5 bases). The V and J ends lost 5 bases and 4 bases respectively, with 14 bases between them. There are 15 residues in the CDR3.